This T cell receptor (beta chain) is drawn from a study of shared clonotypes between healthy human individuals. The length of the CDR3 is 10 residues. The ends were cut back, 8 bases at V and 1 base at J, with 2 bases in the middle. CDR1 and CDR2 (germline): MDHEN, SYDVKM. Clones were read by immunoSEQ multiplex PCR, and TCRdb kept only the in-frame ones, dropping some. In the table there are roughly 1,000,000 clones, approximately 80% of which are singletons. This TCR was sampled from a young man in good health. Some clones in this sample may be carry-over from other donors' samples. The specimen sequenced was memory CD4+ T cells from PBMCs. Indicated subset: CD45RA-negative fraction. This chain joins TRBV28 and TRBJ1-1; D remains unclear. CDR3 loop: CASWNTEAFF. In nucleotides, the CDR3 is TGTGCCAGCTGGAACACTGAAGCTTTCTTT.